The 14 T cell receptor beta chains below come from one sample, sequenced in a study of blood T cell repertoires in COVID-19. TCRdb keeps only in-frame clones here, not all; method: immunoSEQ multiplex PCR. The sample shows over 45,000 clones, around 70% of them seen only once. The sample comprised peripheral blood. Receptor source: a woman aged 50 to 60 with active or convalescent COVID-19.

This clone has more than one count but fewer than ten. CDR3 sequence reads: CASSLRGQGYNSPLHF. Here the CDR3 DNA reads TGTGCCAGCAGCTTGAGGGGACAGGGCTATAATTCACCCCTCCACTTT. The V gene is TRBV7-3, the J gene TRBJ1-6, with 9 nucleotides matching TRBD1. V lost 3 bases and J lost 3; bases outside the gene matches: 3. Germline CDR1 is SGHTA and CDR2 is FQGTGA. The CDR3 is made up of 16 amino acids.

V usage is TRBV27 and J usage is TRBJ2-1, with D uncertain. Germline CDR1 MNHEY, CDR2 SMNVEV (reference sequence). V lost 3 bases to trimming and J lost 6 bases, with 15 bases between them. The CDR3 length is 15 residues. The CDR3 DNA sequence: TGTGCCAGCAGTTTCCGCGGCAGTTTTCCCAATGAGCAGTTCTTC. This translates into CASSFRGSFPNEQFF.

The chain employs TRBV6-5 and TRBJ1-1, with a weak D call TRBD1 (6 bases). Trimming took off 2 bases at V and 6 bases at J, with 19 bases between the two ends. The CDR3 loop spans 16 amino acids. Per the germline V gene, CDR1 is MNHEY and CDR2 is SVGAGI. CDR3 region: CASSYRGVRGGAEAFF. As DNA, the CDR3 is TGTGCCAGCAGTTACCGAGGAGTGAGGGGGGGGGCTGAAGCTTTCTTT.

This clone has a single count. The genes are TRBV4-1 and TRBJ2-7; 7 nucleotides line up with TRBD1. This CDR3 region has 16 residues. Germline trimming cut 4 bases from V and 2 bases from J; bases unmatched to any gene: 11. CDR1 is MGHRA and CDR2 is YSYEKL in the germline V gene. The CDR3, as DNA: TGCGCCAGCAGCCTCGGTCCCGGGGACAGCGCCTACGAGCAGTACTTC. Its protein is CASSLGPGDSAYEQYF.

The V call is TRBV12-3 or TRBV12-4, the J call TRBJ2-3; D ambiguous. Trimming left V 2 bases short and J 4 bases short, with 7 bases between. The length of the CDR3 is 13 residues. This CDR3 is CASSLLGPDTQYF. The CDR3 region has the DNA TGTGCCAGCAGTTTACTGGGCCCAGATACGCAGTATTTT.

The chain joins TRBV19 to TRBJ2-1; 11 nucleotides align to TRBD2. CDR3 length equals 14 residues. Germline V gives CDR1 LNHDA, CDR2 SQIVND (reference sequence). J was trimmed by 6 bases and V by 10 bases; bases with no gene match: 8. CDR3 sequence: CATQGLAEVNEQFF. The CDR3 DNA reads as TGTGCCACCCAGGGACTAGCGGAAGTCAATGAGCAGTTCTTC.

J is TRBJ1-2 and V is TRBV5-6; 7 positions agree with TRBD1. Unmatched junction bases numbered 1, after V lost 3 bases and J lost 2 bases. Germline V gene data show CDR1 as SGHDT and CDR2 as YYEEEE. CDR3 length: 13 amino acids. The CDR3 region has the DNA TGTGCCAGCAGCTGGGGACAGAACTATGGCTACACCTTC. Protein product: CASSWGQNYGYTF.

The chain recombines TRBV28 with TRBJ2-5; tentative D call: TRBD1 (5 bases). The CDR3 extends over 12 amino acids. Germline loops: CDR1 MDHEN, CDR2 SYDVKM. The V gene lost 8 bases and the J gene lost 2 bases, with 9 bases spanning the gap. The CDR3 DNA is TGTGCCAGCCGGCAGGGACAAGAGACCCAGTACTTC. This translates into CASRQGQETQYF.

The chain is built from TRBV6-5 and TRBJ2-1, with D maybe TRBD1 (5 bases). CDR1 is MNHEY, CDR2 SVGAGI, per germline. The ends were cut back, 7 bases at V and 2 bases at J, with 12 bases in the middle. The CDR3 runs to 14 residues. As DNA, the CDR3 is TGTGCCAGCAAAGGGGTCCCCGCCTACAATGAGCAGTTCTTC. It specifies CASKGVPAYNEQFF.

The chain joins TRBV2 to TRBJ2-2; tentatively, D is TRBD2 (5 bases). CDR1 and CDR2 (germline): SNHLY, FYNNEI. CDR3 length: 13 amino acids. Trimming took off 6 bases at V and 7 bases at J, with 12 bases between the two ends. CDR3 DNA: TGTGCCAGCAGGAACGTCCGGGGCGGGGAGCTGTTTTTT. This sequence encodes CASRNVRGGELFF.

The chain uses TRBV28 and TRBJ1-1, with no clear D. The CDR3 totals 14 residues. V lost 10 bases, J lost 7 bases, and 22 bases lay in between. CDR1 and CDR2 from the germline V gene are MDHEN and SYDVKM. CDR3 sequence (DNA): TGTGCCACCGCGAGCAGTTGGCCACAGATTGAAGCTTTCTTT. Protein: CATASSWPQIEAFF. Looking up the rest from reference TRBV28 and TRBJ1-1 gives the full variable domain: DVKVTQSSRYLVKRTGEKVFLECVQDMDHENMFWYRQDPGLGLRLIYFSYDVKMKEKGDIPEGYSVSREKKERFSLILESASTNQTSMYLCATASSWPQIEAFFGQGTRLTVV.

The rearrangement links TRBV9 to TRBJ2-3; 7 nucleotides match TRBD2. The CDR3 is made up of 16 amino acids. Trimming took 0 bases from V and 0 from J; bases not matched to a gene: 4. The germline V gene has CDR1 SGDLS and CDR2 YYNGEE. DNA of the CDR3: TGTGCCAGCAGCGTAGGGAGCGGGGCTAGCACAGATACGCAGTATTTT. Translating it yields CASSVGSGASTDTQYF.

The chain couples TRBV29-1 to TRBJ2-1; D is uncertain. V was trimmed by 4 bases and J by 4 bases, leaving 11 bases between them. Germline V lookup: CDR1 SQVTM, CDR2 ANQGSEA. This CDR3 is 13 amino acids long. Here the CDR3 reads CSVGANSYNEQFF. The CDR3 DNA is TGCAGCGTTGGAGCTAATTCATACAATGAGCAGTTCTTC.

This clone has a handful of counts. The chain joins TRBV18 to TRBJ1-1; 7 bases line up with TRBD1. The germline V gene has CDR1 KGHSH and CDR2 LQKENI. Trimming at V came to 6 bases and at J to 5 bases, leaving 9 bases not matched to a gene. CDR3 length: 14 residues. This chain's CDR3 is CASSMQGVGTEAFF. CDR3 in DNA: TGTGCCAGCTCTATGCAGGGGGTTGGTACTGAAGCTTTCTTT.